This T cell receptor beta chain came from a study of control samples from healthy donors and cancer patients. CDR3 size: 17 residues. CDR1 is LNHDA, CDR2 SQIVND, per germline (reference sequence). V was shortened by 2 bases and J by 5 bases, with 19 bases between the two germline ends. Repertoires were generated with immunoSEQ multiplex PCR, while TCRdb's copy carries only in-frame clones and drops some. The sample records about 130,000 clones, roughly 90% being singletons. This receptor was taken from a man aged 18 to 30 in good health. Sequenced input: blood. The V gene is TRBV19, the J gene TRBJ2-1; possible D gene TRBD2, 5 bases. The CDR3, as DNA: TGTGCCAGTAGTATACCACCGGACCCCACGAGGGACAATGAGCAGTTCTTC. Its translation: CASSIPPDPTRDNEQFF.